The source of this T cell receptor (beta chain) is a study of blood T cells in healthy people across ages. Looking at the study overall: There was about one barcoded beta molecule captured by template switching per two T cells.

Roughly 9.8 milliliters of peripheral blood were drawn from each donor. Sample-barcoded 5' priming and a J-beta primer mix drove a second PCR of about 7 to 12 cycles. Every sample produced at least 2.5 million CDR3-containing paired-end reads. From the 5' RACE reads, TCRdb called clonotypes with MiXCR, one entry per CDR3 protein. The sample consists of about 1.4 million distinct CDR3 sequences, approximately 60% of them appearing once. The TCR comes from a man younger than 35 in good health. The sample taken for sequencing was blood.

This CDR3 reads CAISGTGGAEQYF. For the CDR3, the DNA is TGTGCCATCAGTGGGACAGGGGGCGCCGAGCAGTACTTC. This chain connects TRBV10-3 to TRBJ2-7; the match to TRBD1 covers 11 bases. There are 13 residues in the CDR3. Germline V gene lookup returns CDR1 ENHRY and CDR2 SYGVKD. The J segment lost 6 bases and the V segment lost 4 bases, leaving 2 bases of the junction unmatched.